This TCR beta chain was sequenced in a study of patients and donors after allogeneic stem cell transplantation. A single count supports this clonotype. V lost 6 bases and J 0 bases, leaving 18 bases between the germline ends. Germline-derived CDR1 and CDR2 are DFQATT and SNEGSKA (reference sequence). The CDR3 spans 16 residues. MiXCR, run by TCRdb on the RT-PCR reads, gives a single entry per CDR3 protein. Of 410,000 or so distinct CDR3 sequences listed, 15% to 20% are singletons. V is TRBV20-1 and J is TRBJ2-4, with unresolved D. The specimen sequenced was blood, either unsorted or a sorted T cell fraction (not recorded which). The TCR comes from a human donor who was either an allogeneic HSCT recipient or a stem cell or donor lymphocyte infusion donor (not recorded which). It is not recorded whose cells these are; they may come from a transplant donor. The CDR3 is CSAIGPIILAKNIQYF. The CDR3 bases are TGCAGTGCGATTGGTCCAATCATACTAGCCAAAAACATTCAGTACTTC.